The rows below give T cell receptor beta chains drawn from one sample of a study of blood T cell repertoires in COVID-19. The assay was immunoSEQ multiplex PCR, and TCRdb's table has in-frame clones only and misses some. The sample holds almost 250,000 clones, about 89% seen once. Sequences were obtained from PBMCs or T cells enriched from blood (not recorded which). The origin of the receptors is a woman aged 25 to 39 who had recovered from COVID-19. The CDR3 runs from the conserved cysteine through the conserved F or W. D genes are given only for firm matches. A row's size may be missing; if present it is once, few, many or a size class.

d_call | clone_size | j_call | v_call | cdr3_aa | cdr3_nt
NA | NA | TRBJ1-2 | TRBV7-2 | CASSGTGIYGYTF | TGTGCCAGCAGCGGAACAGGGATCTATGGCTACACCTTC
NA | NA | TRBJ1-6 | TRBV9 | CASSVGAGAPSSYNSPLHF | TGTGCCAGCAGCGTAGGGGCAGGGGCCCCGAGCTCCTATAATTCACCCCTCCACTTT
TRBD2 | once | TRBJ2-3 | TRBV5-1 | CASSPFAGTSGDTQYF | TGCGCCAGCAGCCCCTTTGCAGGGACTAGCGGAGATACGCAGTATTTT
NA | NA | TRBJ1-2 | TRBV5-5 | CASSSDMSYGYTF | TGTGCCAGCAGCTCTGACATGAGCTATGGCTACACCTTC
TRBD1 | NA | TRBJ2-3 | TRBV3-1/TRBV3-2 | CASSLSGTGGSDTQYF | TGTGCCAGCAGCCTTTCCGGGACAGGGGGGTCGGATACGCAGTATTTT
NA | NA | TRBJ2-1 | TRBV5-4 | CASSFSAGTYNEQFF | TGTGCCAGCAGCTTTAGCGCGGGGACCTACAATGAGCAGTTCTTC
NA | NA | TRBJ1-2 | TRBV19 | CASSMTGRYGYTF | TGTGCCAGTAGTATGACAGGACGCTATGGCTACACCTTC
TRBD2 | NA | TRBJ2-1 | TRBV7-9 | CASSFLGLADYNEQFF | TGTGCCAGCAGCTTCCTTGGACTAGCGGACTACAATGAGCAGTTCTTC
NA | NA | TRBJ2-1 | TRBV5-4 | CASSPQATSNEQFF | TGTGCCAGCAGTCCCCAAGCGACGAGCAATGAGCAGTTCTTC
NA | once | TRBJ1-1 | TRBV6-5 | CASSYSSGGLNTEAFF | TGTGCCAGCAGTTACTCGAGCGGGGGGTTGAACACTGAAGCTTTCTTT
NA | NA | TRBJ1-5 | TRBV6-2/TRBV6-3 | CASSYGSGTQPQHF | TGTGCCAGCAGTTACGGGTCAGGCACTCAGCCCCAGCATTTT
NA | NA | TRBJ2-6 | TRBV5-6 | CASSWGPSGANVLTF | TGTGCCAGCAGCTGGGGGCCCTCTGGGGCCAACGTCCTGACTTTC
NA | NA | TRBJ2-2 | TRBV20-1 | CSASRVGGELFF | TGCAGTGCTAGTAGAGTTGGCGGGGAGCTGTTTTTT
NA | NA | TRBJ2-1 | TRBV7-3 | CASSLKSSNNEQFF | TGTGCCAGCAGCTTAAAGTCCTCTAACAATGAGCAGTTCTTC
TRBD2 | NA | TRBJ2-3 | TRBV27 | CASRTSSGELNTDTQYF | TGTGCCAGCAGAACCTCTAGCGGGGAGCTGAACACAGATACGCAGTATTTT
NA | NA | TRBJ1-1 | TRBV5-4 | CASRRGAGTEAFF | TGTGCCAGCAGGCGGGGGGCCGGGACTGAAGCTTTCTTT
TRBD1 | few | TRBJ2-7 | TRBV28 | CASSLMAGGRGYEQYF | TGTGCCAGCAGTTTGATGGCAGGGGGCCGAGGGTACGAGCAGTACTTC
TRBD2 | NA | TRBJ2-7 | TRBV20-1 | CSASPREFAYEQYF | TGCAGTGCTAGTCCGCGGGAGTTCGCCTACGAGCAGTACTTC
NA | NA | TRBJ1-5 | TRBV25-1 | CASSESAVHSNQPQHF | TGTGCCAGCAGTGAATCTGCAGTTCATAGCAATCAGCCCCAGCATTTT
TRBD2 | once | TRBJ2-7 | TRBV28 | CASRRSGSSLGYEQYF | TGTGCCAGCAGACGTAGCGGGAGTTCCCTGGGGTACGAGCAGTACTTC
NA | NA | TRBJ2-7 | TRBV7-9 | CASSLPTRREQYF | TGTGCCAGCAGCTTACCAACTAGACGCGAGCAGTACTTC
NA | NA | TRBJ1-2 | TRBV30 | CACYRKPYLGYTF | TGTGCCTGCTACAGGAAACCCTATCTGGGCTACACCTTC
TRBD2 | NA | TRBJ2-1 | TRBV7-2 | CASSLFPPHLAGVNNEQFF | TGTGCCAGCAGCTTATTCCCCCCTCATCTAGCGGGAGTTAACAATGAGCAGTTCTTC
NA | once | TRBJ1-1 | TRBV7-2 | CASSLAGQGNTEAFF | TGTGCCAGCAGCTTAGCCGGGCAGGGGAACACTGAAGCTTTCTTT
TRBD1 | NA | TRBJ1-2 | TRBV19 | CASSILGQGIYGYTF | TGTGCCAGTAGTATACTTGGACAGGGGATCTATGGCTACACCTTC
TRBD1 | NA | TRBJ1-1 | TRBV5-6 | CASSFLGDRGSVNTEAFF | TGTGCCAGCAGCTTCCTTGGGGACAGGGGATCCGTGAACACTGAAGCTTTCTTT
TRBD1 | NA | TRBJ2-2 | TRBV13 | CASSFDRGTGELFF | TGTGCCAGCAGCTTCGACAGGGGCACCGGGGAGCTGTTTTTT